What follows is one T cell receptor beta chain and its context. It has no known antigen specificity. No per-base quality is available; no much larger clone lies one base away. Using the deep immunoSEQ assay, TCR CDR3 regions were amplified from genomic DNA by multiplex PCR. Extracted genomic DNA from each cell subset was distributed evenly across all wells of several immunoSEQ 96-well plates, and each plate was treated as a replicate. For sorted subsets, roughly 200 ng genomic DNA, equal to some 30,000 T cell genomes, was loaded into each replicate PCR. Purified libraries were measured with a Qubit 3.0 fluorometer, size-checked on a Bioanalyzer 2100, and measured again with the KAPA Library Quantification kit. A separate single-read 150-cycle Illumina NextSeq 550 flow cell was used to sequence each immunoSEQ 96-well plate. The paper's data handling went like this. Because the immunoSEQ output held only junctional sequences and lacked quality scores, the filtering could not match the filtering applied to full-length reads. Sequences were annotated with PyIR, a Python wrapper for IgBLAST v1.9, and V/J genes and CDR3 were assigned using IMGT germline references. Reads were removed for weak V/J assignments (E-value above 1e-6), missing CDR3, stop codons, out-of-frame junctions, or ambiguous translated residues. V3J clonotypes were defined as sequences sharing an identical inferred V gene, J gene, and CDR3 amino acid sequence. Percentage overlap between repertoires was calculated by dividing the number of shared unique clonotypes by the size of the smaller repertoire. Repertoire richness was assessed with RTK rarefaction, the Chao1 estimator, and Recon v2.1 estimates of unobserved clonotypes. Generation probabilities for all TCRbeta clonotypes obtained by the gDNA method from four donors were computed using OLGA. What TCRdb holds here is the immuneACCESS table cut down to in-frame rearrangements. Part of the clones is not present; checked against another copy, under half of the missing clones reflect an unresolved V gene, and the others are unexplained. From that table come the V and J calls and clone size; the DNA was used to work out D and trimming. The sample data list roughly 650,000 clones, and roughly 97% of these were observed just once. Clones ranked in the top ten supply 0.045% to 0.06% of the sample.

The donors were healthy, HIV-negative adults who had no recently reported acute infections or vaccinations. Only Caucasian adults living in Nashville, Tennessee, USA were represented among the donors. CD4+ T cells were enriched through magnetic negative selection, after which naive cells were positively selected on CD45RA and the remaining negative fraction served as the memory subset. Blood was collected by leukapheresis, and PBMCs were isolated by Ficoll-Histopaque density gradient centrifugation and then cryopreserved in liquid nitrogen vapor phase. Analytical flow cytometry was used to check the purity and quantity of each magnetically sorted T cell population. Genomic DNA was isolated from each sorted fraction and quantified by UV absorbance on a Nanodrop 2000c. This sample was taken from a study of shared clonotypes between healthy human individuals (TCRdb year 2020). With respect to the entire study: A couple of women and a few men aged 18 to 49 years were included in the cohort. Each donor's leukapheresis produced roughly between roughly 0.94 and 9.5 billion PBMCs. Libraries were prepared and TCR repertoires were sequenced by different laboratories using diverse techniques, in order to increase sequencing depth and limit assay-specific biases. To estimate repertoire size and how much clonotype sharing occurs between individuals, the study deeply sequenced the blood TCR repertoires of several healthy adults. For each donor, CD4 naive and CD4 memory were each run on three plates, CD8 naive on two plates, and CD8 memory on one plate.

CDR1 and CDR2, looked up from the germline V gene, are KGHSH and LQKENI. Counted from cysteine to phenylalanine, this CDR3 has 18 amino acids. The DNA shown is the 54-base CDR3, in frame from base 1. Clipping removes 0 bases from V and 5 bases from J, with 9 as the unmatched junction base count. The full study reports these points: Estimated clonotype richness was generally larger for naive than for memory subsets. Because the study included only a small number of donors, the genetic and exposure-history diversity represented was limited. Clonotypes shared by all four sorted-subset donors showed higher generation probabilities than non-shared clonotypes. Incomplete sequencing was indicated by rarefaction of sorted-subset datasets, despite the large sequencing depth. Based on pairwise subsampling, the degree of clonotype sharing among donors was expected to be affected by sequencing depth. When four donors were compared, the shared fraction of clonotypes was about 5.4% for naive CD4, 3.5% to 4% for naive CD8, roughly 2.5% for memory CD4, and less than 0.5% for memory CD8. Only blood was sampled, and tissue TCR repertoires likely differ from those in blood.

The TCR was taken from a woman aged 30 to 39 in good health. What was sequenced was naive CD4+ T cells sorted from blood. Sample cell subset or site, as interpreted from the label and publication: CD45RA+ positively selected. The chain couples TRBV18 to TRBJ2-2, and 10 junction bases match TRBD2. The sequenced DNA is TGTGCCAGCTCACCACCGGGACAAGCGGGGGGGATGACCGGGGAGCTGTTTTTT. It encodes CASSPPGQAGGMTGELFF.